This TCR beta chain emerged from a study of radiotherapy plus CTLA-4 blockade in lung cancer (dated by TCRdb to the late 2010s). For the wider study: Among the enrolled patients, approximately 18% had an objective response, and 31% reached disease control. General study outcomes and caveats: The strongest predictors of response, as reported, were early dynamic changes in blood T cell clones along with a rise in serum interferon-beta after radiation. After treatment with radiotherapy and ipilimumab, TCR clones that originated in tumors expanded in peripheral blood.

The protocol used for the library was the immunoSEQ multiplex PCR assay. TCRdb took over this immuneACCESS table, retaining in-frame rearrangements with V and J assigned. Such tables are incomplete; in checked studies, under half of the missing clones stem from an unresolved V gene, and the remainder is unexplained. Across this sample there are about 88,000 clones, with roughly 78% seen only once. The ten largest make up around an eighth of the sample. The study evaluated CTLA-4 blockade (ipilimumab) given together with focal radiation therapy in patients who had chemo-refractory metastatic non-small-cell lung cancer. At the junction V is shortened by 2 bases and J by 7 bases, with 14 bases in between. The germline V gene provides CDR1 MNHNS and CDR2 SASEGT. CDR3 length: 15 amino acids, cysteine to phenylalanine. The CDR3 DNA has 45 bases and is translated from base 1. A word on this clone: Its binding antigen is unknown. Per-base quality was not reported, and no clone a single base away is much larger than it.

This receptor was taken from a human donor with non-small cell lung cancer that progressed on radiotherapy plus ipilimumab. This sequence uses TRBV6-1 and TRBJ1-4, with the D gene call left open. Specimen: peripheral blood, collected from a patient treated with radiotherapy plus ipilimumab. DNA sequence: TGTGCCAGCAGTGAAAGGCCCGTGGGCGGTGAAAAACTGTTTTTT. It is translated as CASSERPVGGEKLFF.